What follows is one T cell receptor beta chain and its context. CDR1 and CDR2 (germline): LNHNV, YYDKDF (reference sequence). Trimming pared 0 bases from V and 4 bases from J, leaving 18 bases between. The CDR3 has 17 residues. The data were obtained in a study of blood T cell repertoires in COVID-19. Across the whole study: The analysed material was cDNA or gDNA that came from T cells, B-cell-depleted T cells, or PBMCs.

Assay used: immunoSEQ multiplex PCR; TCRdb lists only in-frame clones, some missing. The repertoire holds some 45,000 clones, 70% to 90% seen once, with approximately 2.4% in the top ten. The rearrangement joins TRBV15 to TRBJ1-1, with a tentative D call TRBD1 (5 bases). This receptor was identified in a human donor in a cohort sampled during active COVID-19. Sequencing used peripheral blood. The CDR3 DNA is TGTGCCACCAGCAGAGATGGGGCGTTGGAACAGATCACTGAAGCTTTCTTT. Its protein product is CATSRDGALEQITEAFF.